The rows below give T cell receptor beta chains drawn from one sample of a study of T cell changes during pregnancy in multiple sclerosis. Data came from immunoSEQ multiplex PCR; TCRdb stores just in-frame clones and leaves some out. The top ten clones hold 6.1% of a sample with 30,000 to 45,000 clones, roughly 91% of them seen once. The sample here was CD8+ T cells from peripheral blood mononuclear cells, taken in the second trimester of pregnancy. The receptor set was obtained from a female donor with multiple sclerosis, enrolled in a pregnancy study. CDR3s include the opening cysteine and the closing phenylalanine or tryptophan. Fields, in order: V gene, clone size, J gene, CDR3 protein. Rows may omit the clone size; those that give it use once, few, many or a size class.

V: TRBV4-1
size: -
J: TRBJ1-2
CDR3: CASSQDEGDYGYTF

V: TRBV7-3
size: -
J: TRBJ2-1
CDR3: CASSSTGLASNEQFF

V: TRBV4-1
size: -
J: TRBJ1-2
CDR3: CASSQELGANGYTF

V: TRBV19
size: -
J: TRBJ2-7
CDR3: CASRGLAGGNSYEQYF

V: TRBV6-1
size: medium-sized
J: TRBJ1-2
CDR3: CASSEGPETYGYTF

V: TRBV7-9
size: once
J: TRBJ1-2
CDR3: CASSLGTDYTGYTF

V: TRBV14
size: -
J: TRBJ1-2
CDR3: CASSPSGGRYGYTF

V: TRBV11-2
size: -
J: TRBJ2-1
CDR3: CASSTFPTSGSVNEQFF

V: TRBV6-4
size: -
J: TRBJ2-1
CDR3: CASTPGGDSNEQFF

V: TRBV6-1
size: -
J: TRBJ2-5
CDR3: CASSDWTSGERETQYF

V: TRBV21-1
size: -
J: TRBJ1-2
CDR3: CARLTGTGVELRDTF

V: TRBV11-2
size: -
J: TRBJ1-1
CDR3: CASSLDVSGVSAFF

V: TRBV5-4
size: -
J: TRBJ2-1
CDR3: CASSLGDRVNEQFF

V: TRBV13
size: -
J: TRBJ2-7
CDR3: CASSLATGGRSYEQYF

V: TRBV19
size: -
J: TRBJ2-7
CDR3: CASSVNGYQFSYEQYF

V: TRBV4-1
size: -
J: TRBJ1-1
CDR3: CASSQAVRRMNTEAFF

V: TRBV27
size: -
J: TRBJ2-5
CDR3: CASSSQDRGYQETQYF

V: TRBV5-6
size: -
J: TRBJ1-1
CDR3: CASSLGQFMNTEAFF

V: TRBV7-9
size: -
J: TRBJ1-5
CDR3: CASSGPGEVGQPQHF

V: TRBV7-3
size: -
J: TRBJ2-2
CDR3: CASSPGLEWTGELFF

V: TRBV6-1
size: -
J: TRBJ2-7
CDR3: CASSGYRSSYEQYF

V: TRBV13
size: -
J: TRBJ1-2
CDR3: CASSLKGGQSNYGYTF

V: TRBV7-6
size: -
J: TRBJ2-1
CDR3: CASSLPGVYNEQFF

V: TRBV27
size: -
J: TRBJ2-7
CDR3: CASSGTGDNSYEQYF

V: TRBV5-1
size: -
J: TRBJ2-7
CDR3: CASSLEYGTGYEQYF

V: TRBV30
size: -
J: TRBJ2-7
CDR3: CAWSAGEGVEQYF

V: TRBV19
size: -
J: TRBJ2-4
CDR3: CASSTPDRFEAKNIQYF

V: TRBV5-6
size: once
J: TRBJ2-5
CDR3: CASNEGLLVMETQYF

V: TRBV7-8
size: -
J: TRBJ2-6
CDR3: CASSFDRGRWGSGANVLTF

V: TRBV6-4
size: -
J: TRBJ1-2
CDR3: CASRTAPGQGGYTF

V: TRBV27
size: -
J: TRBJ1-5
CDR3: CASKVGQGTNQPQHF

V: TRBV13
size: -
J: TRBJ1-2
CDR3: CASSFSQGNGDGYTF

V: TRBV6-1
size: many
J: TRBJ1-6
CDR3: CASSELPGGESSPLHF

V: TRBV4-2
size: -
J: TRBJ2-3
CDR3: CASSQASLILTDTQYF

V: TRBV9
size: -
J: TRBJ1-2
CDR3: CASSASHTGGFGYGYTF

V: TRBV6-4
size: once
J: TRBJ2-2
CDR3: CASSDSGAGELFF

V: TRBV11-2
size: -
J: TRBJ1-2
CDR3: CASSLGQGLDNGYTF

V: TRBV27
size: -
J: TRBJ1-3
CDR3: CASSLQGANGNTIYF

V: TRBV15
size: -
J: TRBJ2-3
CDR3: CATSRGGGSTDTQYF